The 9 T cell receptor beta chains listed next were all sequenced from one sample in a study of blood T cell repertoires in COVID-19. The table came from immunoSEQ multiplex PCR; TCRdb's copy has only in-frame clones and leaves some out. Of fewer than 80,000 clones detected, more than 75% appear once; the ten largest clones hold 11% to 15%. Sequencing was performed on peripheral blood. These receptors originate from a man aged 60 to 69 with COVID-19, enrolled during active disease.

The J gene is TRBJ2-7, the V gene TRBV10-3; 10 bases fit TRBD1. With 10 bases clipped from V and 4 bases from J, the junction kept 4 bases outside the gene matches. The CDR3 runs to 12 residues. Germline V gives CDR1 ENHRY, CDR2 SYGVKD. The CDR3 DNA is TGTGCCACGCGGGACAGGGGTTACGAGCAGTACTTC. Encoded protein: CATRDRGYEQYF.

The chain uses TRBV11-3 and TRBJ2-1; D uncertain. This CDR3 comprises 14 residues. Germline-derived CDR1 and CDR2 are SGHNT and YENEEA. With 5 bases removed from V and 6 bases from J, the gap between germline ends came to 14 bases. CDR3 amino acids: CASSTWSNVNEQFF. The CDR3 bases are TGTGCCAGCAGCACATGGAGTAATGTCAATGAGCAGTTCTTC.

The chain is built from TRBV10-3 and TRBJ2-3; D remains unclear. CDR1 ENHRY and CDR2 SYGVKD come from the germline V gene. CDR3 length: 13 residues. Trimming removed 10 bases at V and 0 bases at J, with 11 bases between. The CDR3 loop is CATTPPSTDTQYF. In DNA form, the CDR3 reads TGTGCCACCACTCCCCCTAGCACAGATACGCAGTATTTT.

The chain combines TRBV4-1 with TRBJ1-6, with D perhaps TRBD1 (6 bases). Germline V gene sequence: CDR1 MGHRA, CDR2 YSYEKL. The CDR3 runs to 15 residues. The V gene lost 1 base and the J gene lost 6 bases, with 10 bases spanning the gap. In DNA, the CDR3 is TGCGCCAGCAGCCAAGGGGGGACACCTAATTCACCCCTCCACTTT. Its protein product is CASSQGGTPNSPLHF.

J is TRBJ1-2 and V is TRBV11-2; no reliable D call. The CDR3 totals 13 residues. CDR1 SGHAT and CDR2 FQNNGV come from the germline V gene. Trimming removed 2 bases from V and 1 base from J, with 5 bases in between. The CDR3 bases are TGTGCCAGCAGCTTACCGTTTAACTATGGCTACACCTTC. Translated: CASSLPFNYGYTF.

This rearrangement joins TRBV2 to TRBJ2-3; D may be TRBD2 (5 bases). The CDR3 totals 14 residues. Trimming pared 6 bases from V and 2 bases from J, leaving 12 bases between. CDR1 and CDR2 (germline): SNHLY, FYNNEI. CDR3 amino acids: CASRVDWSTDTQYF. The DNA of the CDR3 is TGTGCCAGCAGGGTGGACTGGTCCACAGATACGCAGTATTTT. Combining the CDR3 with reference TRBV2 and TRBJ2-3 gives the whole variable domain EPEVTQTPSHQVTQMGQEVILRCVPISNHLYFYWYRQILGQKVEFLVSFYNNEISEKSEIFDDQFSVERPDGSNFTLKIRSTKLEDSAMYFCASRVDWSTDTQYFGPGTRLTVL.

The chain combines TRBV30 with TRBJ1-5; the match to TRBD1 covers 7 bases. V shed 2 bases and J 7 bases; nucleotides not matched to a gene: 5. The germline CDR1 and CDR2 sequences are GTSNPN and SVGIG (reference sequence). The CDR3 covers 13 residues. CDR3 sequence: CAWSRGGGQPQHF. Here the CDR3 DNA reads TGTGCCTGGAGTAGAGGGGGCGGCCAGCCCCAGCATTTT.

J is TRBJ1-2 and V is TRBV25-1; no clear D. The CDR3 length is 10 residues. The germline V gene encodes CDR1 MGHDK and CDR2 SYGVNS. V lost 5 bases and J 4 bases, leaving 2 bases between the germline ends. Here the CDR3 DNA reads TGTGCCAGCAGTCGCTATGGCTACACCTTC. Amino acid sequence: CASSRYGYTF.

The rearrangement joins TRBV30 to TRBJ2-7; D gene unclear. CDR1 and CDR2 from the germline V gene are GTSNPN and SVGIG (reference sequence). CDR3 length: 11 residues. V was shortened by 0 bases and J by 6 bases, with 6 bases between the two germline ends. CDR3 DNA sequence: TGTGCCTGGAGTGTACTCCGCGAGCAGTACTTC. Translating gives CAWSVLREQYF.